Listed here are 15 T cell receptor beta chains from one sample, sequenced in a study of STAT5B mutations in CD4+ large granular lymphocyte leukemia. Sequencing was performed with immunoSEQ multiplex PCR; in TCRdb, only in-frame clones are kept and a portion is missing. The table lists 35,000 to 45,000 clones, about 86% of them singletons. The sample was CD4+ T cells from blood buffy coats. All receptors derive from a human donor in good health.

This clone was observed a single time. The chain carries TRBV14 and TRBJ1-5; D not resolved. Germline values: CDR1 SGHDN, CDR2 FVKESK. The CDR3 loop spans 13 amino acids. Trimming took off 1 base at V and 3 bases at J, with 4 bases between the two ends. The CDR3 sequence: CASSQGPNQPQHF. For the CDR3, the DNA is TGTGCCAGCAGCCAAGGTCCCAATCAGCCCCAGCATTTT.

A single count supports this clone. This chain joins TRBV7-2 and TRBJ2-3; 13 bases map to TRBD2. In germline, CDR1 is SGHTA, CDR2 FQGNSA. V shed 6 bases, J shed 0 bases, and the junction held 3 bases outside the gene matches. CDR3 length: 16 amino acids. The CDR3 DNA follows: TGTGCCAGCAGACGGACTAGCGGGGGTAGCACAGATACGCAGTATTTT. Its translation is CASRRTSGGSTDTQYF.

This sequence joins TRBV5-1 and TRBJ2-5, with 7 bases matching TRBD1. The germline CDR1 and CDR2 sequences are SGHRS and YFSETQ. The CDR3 covers 14 residues. The V and J ends lost 5 bases and 7 bases, in that order; junction bases with no gene match: 11. The CDR3 bases are TGCGCCAGCAGTAGGGACAGCCACTCACGGACCCAGTACTTC. It encodes CASSRDSHSRTQYF.

The rearrangement links TRBV29-1 to TRBJ2-7, with TRBD2 matching over 7 bases. V trimming: 4 bases; J trimming: 4 bases; junction bases outside the gene matches: 10. The CDR3 is made up of 14 amino acids. CDR1 is SQVTM, CDR2 ANQGSEA, per germline. The CDR3 reads CSVGPGAGRYEQYF. CDR3 nucleotides: TGCAGCGTTGGCCCAGGAGCGGGACGGTACGAGCAGTACTTC.

The V and J genes are TRBV7-2 and TRBJ1-1, with D maybe TRBD1 (6 bases). Between the trimmed V and J ends, which lost 3 bases and 4 bases, there was a span of 15 bases. CDR3 length: 15 residues. From germline, CDR1 is SGHTA and CDR2 FQGNSA. Here the CDR3 DNA reads TGTGCCAGCAGCTTTGATCAGGGGTCAGGCACTGAAGCTTTCTTT. Amino acid sequence: CASSFDQGSGTEAFF.

The chain carries TRBV15 and TRBJ1-5; D not resolved. CDR3 length: 14 amino acids. From germline, CDR1 is LNHNV and CDR2 YYDKDF (reference sequence). Trimming shortened V by 0 bases and J by 3 bases, and 6 bases separated the two germline ends. CDR3 residues: CATSRDRANQPQHF. The CDR3 DNA reads as TGTGCCACCAGCAGAGATCGAGCCAATCAGCCCCAGCATTTT.

The J gene is TRBJ2-6, the V gene TRBV15, with a weak D call TRBD2 (6 bases). Germline CDR1 and CDR2: LNHNV and YYDKDF (reference sequence). The CDR3 contains 15 residues. Trimming stripped 3 bases from V and 4 bases from J, with 10 bases between. The DNA of the CDR3 is TGTGCCACCAGCAGGGGGGGAGAAGGGGCCAACGTCCTGACTTTC. Translating it yields CATSRGGEGANVLTF.

The V call is TRBV29-1, the J call TRBJ2-3; possibly TRBD2 for D (5 bases). Trimming took off 7 bases at V and 1 base at J, with 18 bases between the two ends. The CDR3 loop spans 15 amino acids. Looked up from germline, CDR1 is SQVTM and CDR2 is ANQGSEA. The CDR3 coding sequence is TGCAGCGCCGGAGGTGGTGCGGGTGGCACAGATACGCAGTATTTT. It yields the protein CSAGGGAGGTDTQYF.

The chain links TRBV19 to TRBJ1-5, with D perhaps matching TRBD1 (5 bases). From germline, CDR1 is LNHDA and CDR2 SQIVND (reference sequence). V was clipped by 3 bases and J by 2 bases, with 8 bases between them. This CDR3 contains 14 residues. The CDR3 DNA is TGTGCCAGTAGTATCGTGGGGGGCAATCAGCCCCAGCATTTT. Translated: CASSIVGGNQPQHF.

J is TRBJ1-1 and V is TRBV4-1, with D possibly being TRBD1 (5 bases). CDR3 length equals 18 residues. Germline V gives CDR1 MGHRA, CDR2 YSYEKL. The V end was cut by 1 base, the J end by 5 bases, with 23 bases between. The CDR3 protein is CASSQVAGRGFPRTEAFF. DNA for the CDR3: TGCGCCAGCAGCCAAGTGGCCGGGAGGGGTTTCCCGAGAACTGAAGCTTTCTTT.

The V and J genes are TRBV7-9 and TRBJ1-1, with D maybe TRBD1 (5 bases). CDR3 size: 13 residues. V gave up 3 bases and J gave up 1 base, with 6 bases separating them. The germline gives CDR1 SEHNR, CDR2 FQNEAQ (reference sequence). The chain's CDR3 is CASSFQGNTEAFF. The CDR3 DNA reads TGTGCCAGCAGCTTCCAGGGGAACACTGAAGCTTTCTTT.

The J gene is TRBJ2-2, the V gene TRBV7-2; possibly TRBD2 for D (5 bases). This CDR3 has 13 residues. Germline CDR1 is SGHTA and CDR2 is FQGNSA. The ends were cut back, 2 bases at V and 5 bases at J, with 6 bases in the middle. The CDR3 nucleotides are TGTGCCAGCAGCTTACGAGGGACCGGGGAGCTGTTTTTT. It yields the protein CASSLRGTGELFF.

This clone occurred once. This chain joins TRBV6-5 and TRBJ2-7; either TRBD1 or TRBD2 may fit D (6 bases each). The CDR3 covers 14 residues. The germline V gene encodes CDR1 MNHEY and CDR2 SVGAGI. Trimming stripped 8 bases from V and 5 bases from J, with 19 bases between. The CDR3 loop is CASHPGGRGNEQYF. The CDR3, as DNA: TGTGCCAGCCATCCCGGGGGCCGGGGCAACGAGCAGTACTTC.

This chain connects TRBV7-8 to TRBJ2-7, with 12 bases matching TRBD2. Trimming took 3 bases from V and 2 from J; bases not matched to a gene: 11. This CDR3 has 18 residues. From germline, CDR1 is SGHVS and CDR2 FQNEAQ. CDR3 region: CASSLKASGRATAYEQYF. The CDR3 DNA follows: TGTGCCAGCAGCTTGAAAGCTAGCGGGAGGGCCACGGCCTACGAGCAGTACTTC.

The CDR3, as DNA: TGTGCCAGTAAGAACCCCCCGGGCAACACCGGGGAGCTGTTTTTT. Translating gives CASKNPPGNTGELFF. The chain links TRBV19 to TRBJ2-2; no firm D call. CDR1 is LNHDA and CDR2 is SQIVND in the germline V gene (reference sequence). Trimming stripped 7 bases from V and 2 bases from J, with 14 bases between. The CDR3 runs to 15 residues.